The 16 T cell receptor beta chains reported below all come from one sample, sequenced in a study of T cell changes during pregnancy in multiple sclerosis. Only in-frame clones appear in the TCRdb table, and some are missing; sequencing was by immunoSEQ multiplex PCR. Of some 70,000 clones in the sample, about nine tenths were seen once. The material sequenced was peripheral blood, taken in the third trimester of pregnancy. These receptors were obtained from a female donor with multiple sclerosis, enrolled in a pregnancy study.

V usage is TRBV30 and J usage is TRBJ2-5, with D perhaps TRBD1 (5 bases). Between the trimmed V and J ends, which lost 2 bases and 2 bases, there was a span of 6 bases. This CDR3 is built from 12 residues. Germline CDR1 and CDR2: GTSNPN and SVGIG (reference sequence). The CDR3 sequence: CAWSPGQETQYF. The DNA of the CDR3 is TGTGCCTGGAGTCCAGGGCAAGAGACCCAGTACTTC.

This chain uses TRBV30 with TRBJ1-4, with TRBD1 identical over 9 bases. The junction had 2 bases not matched to a gene; V was cut back by 5 bases and J by 7 bases. Germline loops: CDR1 GTSNPN, CDR2 SVGIG (reference sequence). This CDR3 is built from 12 residues. CDR3 in amino acids: CAWGQGTEKLFF. The CDR3 nucleotides are TGTGCCTGGGGACAGGGGACTGAAAAACTGTTTTTT.

This chain uses TRBV4-3 with TRBJ1-6; possible D gene TRBD1, 5 bases. CDR3 length equals 17 residues. Trimming shortened V by 2 bases and J by 0 bases, and 11 bases separated the two germline ends. The germline V gene has CDR1 LGHNA and CDR2 YSLEER. CDR3 region: CASSQSTESSYNSPLHF. The DNA of the CDR3 is TGCGCCAGCAGCCAATCGACAGAAAGCTCCTATAATTCACCCCTCCACTTT.

V and J are TRBV9 and TRBJ2-1; D gene uncertain. Per the germline V gene, CDR1 is SGDLS and CDR2 is YYNGEE. Trimming removed 3 bases from V and 3 bases from J, with 16 bases in between. The CDR3 loop spans 16 amino acids. The CDR3 region is CASSGVAASSYNEQFF. DNA of the CDR3: TGTGCCAGCAGCGGGGTAGCAGCCAGCAGCTACAATGAGCAGTTCTTC.

The V call is TRBV6-5, the J call TRBJ1-4; perhaps TRBD1 as D (6 bases). V lost 5 bases, J lost 5 bases, and 12 bases lay in between. This CDR3 is 14 amino acids long. Germline lookup yields CDR1 MNHEY and CDR2 SVGAGI. CDR3 bases: TGTGCCAGCAGTGGGCAACAGGGCAATGAAAAACTGTTTTTT. It translates to CASSGQQGNEKLFF.

This rearrangement joins TRBV27 to TRBJ2-1; TRBD1 aligns across 9 bases. From germline, CDR1 is MNHEY and CDR2 SMNVEV (reference sequence). Unmatched junction bases numbered 7, after V lost 5 bases and J lost 5 bases. CDR3 length: 15 residues. CDR3 DNA: TGTGCCAGCAGTGGGGGGACAGGGTCTAACAATGAGCAGTTCTTC. Protein: CASSGGTGSNNEQFF.

The chain is built from TRBV14 and TRBJ2-1; 8 nucleotides align to TRBD2. The germline V gene has CDR1 SGHDN and CDR2 FVKESK. After removal of 4 bases from V and 4 bases from J, the junction contained 0 bases not matched to a gene. This CDR3 contains 13 residues. The CDR3 region is CASSLAGYNEQFF. DNA of the CDR3: TGTGCCAGCAGCCTAGCGGGGTACAATGAGCAGTTCTTC.

The rearrangement links TRBV7-9 to TRBJ2-2; the match to TRBD2 covers 8 bases. The V gene's germline CDR1 is SEHNR and CDR2 FQNEAQ (reference sequence). Trimming cost V 2 bases and J 9 bases; bases outside gene matches: 11. The CDR3 consists of 16 residues. CDR3: CASSLRGSGGPRELFF. The CDR3, as DNA: TGTGCCAGCAGCTTAAGGGGGTCGGGAGGGCCCCGGGAGCTGTTTTTT.

The chain recombines TRBV11-2 with TRBJ2-1; possibly TRBD2 for D (5 bases). CDR1 and CDR2 from the germline V gene are SGHAT and FQNNGV. The CDR3 sequence is 19 residues long. Trimming shortened V by 5 bases and J by 3 bases, and 26 bases separated the two germline ends. CDR3 coding DNA: TGTGCCAGCAGCCCCCCTTGGGTGGGGATCCCCGGAGGCTACAATGAGCAGTTCTTC. Residues: CASSPPWVGIPGGYNEQFF. The full variable domain, rest sourced from reference TRBV11-2 and TRBJ2-1, is EAGVAQSPRYKIIEKRQSVAFWCNPISGHATLYWYQQILGQGPKLLIQFQNNGVVDDSQLPKDRFSAERLKGVDSTLKIQPAKLEDSAVYLCASSPPWVGIPGGYNEQFFGPGTRLTVL.

Here the CDR3 reads CAWSAGQGGFGANVLTF. CDR3 DNA sequence: TGTGCCTGGAGTGCCGGACAGGGGGGGTTTGGGGCCAACGTCCTGACTTTC. The chain uses TRBV30 and TRBJ2-6, with TRBD1 matching over 10 bases. V lost 1 base, J lost 3 bases, and 6 bases stayed unmatched. Germline values: CDR1 GTSNPN, CDR2 SVGIG (reference sequence). The CDR3 is made up of 17 amino acids.

V gene TRBV27 combines with J gene TRBJ1-1, with D perhaps TRBD1 (6 bases). This CDR3 is 14 amino acids long. V was pared by 3 bases and J by 1 base, with 9 bases between. The germline CDR1 and CDR2 sequences are MNHEY and SMNVEV (reference sequence). The CDR3 bases are TGTGCCAGCAGTTTTAAGGGGGAGAACACTGAAGCTTTCTTT. It specifies CASSFKGENTEAFF.

The rearrangement links TRBV27 to TRBJ2-7, with D perhaps TRBD1 (6 bases). From germline, CDR1 is MNHEY and CDR2 SMNVEV (reference sequence). V was clipped by 2 bases and J by 2 bases, with 13 bases between them. CDR3 size: 15 residues. This CDR3 reads CASSLTLGTPYEQYF. CDR3 DNA sequence: TGTGCCAGCAGTTTAACTCTCGGGACACCCTACGAGCAGTACTTC.

The CDR3 sequence is CASSLNRQYYGYTF. CDR3 DNA: TGTGCCAGCAGCTTGAATAGACAATACTATGGCTACACCTTC. The rearrangement joins TRBV5-8 to TRBJ1-2; no clear D gene. Trimming cost V 1 base and J 3 bases, with 10 bases left between them. Germline loops: CDR1 SGHTS, CDR2 YDEGEE. The CDR3 is 14 residues long.

With respect to this clone: Relative to the germline gene, one junction end is altered; a read error may explain this. The V and J genes are TRBV2 and TRBJ1-2; D gene uncertain. This CDR3 is 13 amino acids long. From germline, CDR1 is SNHLY and CDR2 FYNNEI. The CDR3 DNA is TGTGCCAGCAGTGAAGATTGGCTTGGATCGCGGAACTTC. Translated: CASSEDWLGSRNF.

The rearrangement uses TRBV19 and TRBJ2-5; possibly TRBD1 for D (6 bases). V was shortened by 4 bases and J by 4 bases, with 16 bases between the two germline ends. This CDR3 spans 15 amino acids. Germline CDR1 reads LNHDA; CDR2 reads SQIVND (reference sequence). In DNA form, the CDR3 reads TGTGCCAGTAGTAGCCTCAGGGGATCGCTAGAGACCCAGTACTTC. Amino acids: CASSSLRGSLETQYF.

The chain carries TRBV6-1 and TRBJ1-5; tentative D call: TRBD1 (5 bases). The V end lost 6 bases, the J end lost 4 bases, and 10 bases lay between the germline ends. This CDR3 has 13 residues. From germline, CDR1 is MNHNS and CDR2 SASEGT. CDR3 protein: CASREGTNQPQHF. In nucleotides, the CDR3 is TGTGCCAGCAGAGAGGGGACTAATCAGCCCCAGCATTTT.